This T cell receptor beta chain was captured in a study of shared clonotypes between healthy human individuals. TCRdb keeps only in-frame clones here, not all; method: immunoSEQ multiplex PCR. The sample carries 1.6 million or so clones, roughly 96% recorded once. The study enrolled healthy HIV-negative adults without recent acute infections or vaccinations as donors. The V end was cut by 3 bases, the J end by 0 bases, with 9 bases between. The CDR3 sequence is 15 residues long. Germline V CDR1 and CDR2: MGHRA, YSYEKL. The genes are TRBV4-1 and TRBJ1-5; no clear D. This receptor was obtained from a man aged 25 to 45 in good health. Material: naive CD4+ T cells sorted from blood. Subset of the sample: CD45RA+ positively selected. The CDR3: CASSQPGISNQPQHF. CDR3 nucleotide sequence: TGCGCCAGCAGCCAGCCGGGGATTAGCAATCAGCCCCAGCATTTT.